One T cell receptor (beta chain) is described in this entry. Its antigen is unknown. The sample originates from a study of PD-1 blockade in classical Hodgkin lymphoma. Study-level information: Intravenous infusions of nivolumab 3 mg/kg reached patients every 2 weeks.

Produced via immunoSEQ multiplex PCR; TCRdb's table is partial and in-frame only. The sample shows 31,000 or so clones, 70% to 80% of them seen only once. Time point indicated: cycle 4 day 1 (C4D1), after about 6 weeks of nivolumab. Following autologous stem cell transplantation, relapse occurred in every patient, and exposure to brentuximab vedotin varied. With V trimmed by 0 bases and J by 6 bases, 0 bases remained unmatched. The germline CDR1 and CDR2 sequences are SGDLS and YYNGEE. There are 13 residues in the CDR3. Study observations and caveats: Initiation of nivolumab under 1 year after ASCT led to exclusion of patients. Prior to therapy, complete responders displayed diversity much like that of newly diagnosed patients. Compared with healthy donors, newly diagnosed patients reportedly showed lower baseline TCR diversity.

The V and J genes are TRBV9 and TRBJ2-1, with TRBD2 identical over 7 bases. This sequence was found in a human donor with classical Hodgkin lymphoma. This specimen was peripheral blood mononuclear cells (PBMCs), taken before the fourth cycle of nivolumab. CDR3 in DNA: TGTGCCAGCAGCGTAGCGGGGGGCAATGAGCAGTTCTTC. As protein: CASSVAGGNEQFF.